This T cell receptor beta chain comes out of a study of blood T cells in healthy people across ages. Next came a second PCR, run for about 6 to 11 cycles, which used a sample-barcoded 5' primer along with a J-beta primer mix. A single record per CDR3 protein comes from TCRdb applying MiXCR to the 5' RACE reads. The sample consists of around 1,500,000 distinct CDR3 sequences, approximately 38% of them appearing once. The CDR3 extends over 12 amino acids. The germline V gene has CDR1 SGHNT and CDR2 YENEEA. With 6 bases clipped from V and 7 bases from J, the junction kept 3 bases outside the gene matches. Details on this clonotype: What it binds is not known.

Findings and caveats of the study: A strong correlation between TCR beta diversity and naive T cell percentage was seen. Naive CD4+ cell counts and diversity both ran higher in long-lived than in aged donors.

The chain is built from TRBV11-3 and TRBJ2-7, with TRBD2 identical over 10 bases. The origin of this receptor is a woman between 18 and 29 years old in good health. Sequenced sample: blood. CDR3 loop: CASRGLAEEQYF. The CDR3 DNA sequence: TGTGCCAGCAGAGGACTAGCGGAAGAGCAGTACTTC.